This TCR beta chain was sequenced for a study of graft-versus-host responses after intestinal transplantation (dated by TCRdb to the early 2020s). At the level of the whole study: Recipients received multivisceral, liver-intestinal, or isolated intestinal transplants. Anti-thymocyte globulin induction was given to all recipients, followed by maintenance tacrolimus and steroids for 3 to 4 years. Graft-versus-host and host-versus-graft alloreactive T cell clones were tracked in the graft, circulation and bone marrow after intestinal transplantation using bulk TCR-beta CDR3 sequencing. To identify alloreactive clones, pre-transplant mixed lymphocyte reaction products were sequenced and then compared with unstimulated pre-transplant donor and recipient T cells. A cohort of approximately 24 intestinal transplant recipients, including one retransplant, was enrolled, and a few patients lacking pretransplant specimens were excluded. Donor T cell macrochimerism was defined as a peak of at least 4% donor T cells among recipient peripheral blood mononuclear cells. Instead of going to the commercial service, samples from a few later patients were sequenced in-house on an Illumina MiSeq and processed with MiXCR.

Receptor libraries were prepared by the immunoSEQ multiplex PCR assay. For most patients, genomic DNA was isolated using the Qiagen DNeasy Blood and Tissue Kit and was shipped frozen to Adaptive Biotechnologies for TCR sequencing. High-throughput TCR-beta CDR3 sequencing of genomic DNA from most patients was performed by Adaptive Biotechnologies. As for the authors' bioinformatics: Adaptive's ImmunoSEQ software supplied the TCR sequencing data for around 17 patients, while MiXCR and VDJtools were used to process three other patients. To correct CD4 versus CD8 sorting errors, any sequence found in both subsets at a frequency ratio below 5:1 was removed. CDR3 nucleotide sequences shared between donor and recipient were removed because their origin could not be assigned. To count as alloreactive, a clone needed at least 2-fold expansion over unstimulated cells and a minimum CFSE-low frequency of 0.002% (template counts) or 0.001% (read counts). Clones detected in sequenced pre-transplant spleen, lymph node, or MLR CFSE-low populations of the donor or recipient were defined as mappable. Cumulative frequency of alloreactive clones was calculated as a percentage of all sequences weighted by copy number. TCRdb obtained this table from immuneACCESS and retained in-frame rearrangements with V and J assigned. These tables miss some clones; where compared with another copy, unresolved V genes account for less than half of the shortfall, and the remainder is unexplained. For V, J and clone size, that table is used; D and trimming come from the DNA. This sample has about 82,000 clones in its table, and 91% of those were observed once. The leading ten clones occupy over 0.095% of the sample.

This sample's time point label indicates: cells obtained before transplantation from donor or recipient. CD3+CD4+ and CD3+CD8+ populations were FACS-sorted from unstimulated pre-transplant donor and recipient cells taken from spleen or lymph nodes. Study-level results and caveats: In the allografts of patients with donor T cell macrochimerism, GvH to HvG T cell clonal ratios were high. The conclusions were limited by the relatively low number and heterogeneity of the intestinal transplant patients. Early after transplant, peak levels of circulating GvH clones were found to be associated with declines in HvG clones. GvH clones turned up in recipient bone marrow, with some appearing earlier in ileal mucosa or blood, a pattern consistent with an intestinal mucosal origin.

From the germline V gene, CDR1 is SGHVS and CDR2 is FNYEAQ. The CDR3 starts with the cysteine, ends with the phenylalanine, and has 17 residues. The only DNA kept is the CDR3, 51 bases in frame from the first base. V drops 3 bases and J drops 3 bases, leaving 20 bases in between. A remark on this clone: Its antigen is still unknown. Within one base of it there is no much larger clone, and no base qualities were kept.

The specimen comprised unstimulated CD4+ T cells sorted from spleen or lymph node cells, sampled before intestinal transplant. This receptor was obtained from a human donor who received an intestinal transplant. This chain is built from TRBV7-6 and TRBJ1-2; the D region possibly corresponds to TRBD1 (6 bases align). This receptor has the CDR3 CASSFPPWGRTDYGYTF. The nucleotide sequence is TGTGCCAGCAGCTTCCCCCCGTGGGGCCGGACAGACTATGGCTACACCTTC.